The 20 T cell receptor beta chains below were found in one sample sequenced in a study of blood T cell repertoires in COVID-19 (dated by TCRdb to about 2020). The library relied on the immunoSEQ multiplex PCR assay. As stored in TCRdb, this immuneACCESS dataset retains in-frame rearrangements with V and J assigned. A fraction of the clones does not appear; measured against another copy, unresolved V genes explain less than half of the discrepancy, and the remainder lacks a known reason. Across this sample there are 98,000 or so clones, with approximately 83% seen only once. The ten largest make up approximately 3.4% of the sample. What was sequenced was peripheral blood. These receptors originate from a woman aged 80 or over with active or convalescent COVID-19.

This clone is a singleton in its sample. The chain combines TRBV30 with TRBJ1-5, with D perhaps matching TRBD1 (5 bases). CDR1 GTSNPN and CDR2 SVGIG come from the germline V gene (reference sequence). V was trimmed by 4 bases and J by 7 bases, leaving 17 bases between them. CDR3 length equals 14 residues. The chain's CDR3 is CAWNPGLSSQPQHF. The CDR3 coding sequence is TGTGCCTGGAATCCGGGACTATCCTCCCAGCCCCAGCATTTT.

This sequence joins TRBV7-2 and TRBJ2-5, with 7 bases matching TRBD1. The CDR3 runs to 14 residues. Germline loops: CDR1 SGHTA, CDR2 FQGNSA. The J segment lost 5 bases and the V segment lost 5 bases, leaving 8 bases of the junction unmatched. CDR3: CASSPGGGGETQYF. The CDR3 region has the DNA TGTGCCAGCAGCCCAGGGGGTGGAGGTGAGACCCAGTACTTC.

This chain links TRBV28 with TRBJ1-1, with D hard to call. The germline gives CDR1 MDHEN, CDR2 SYDVKM. This CDR3 has 15 amino acids. V was shortened by 5 bases and J by 5 bases, with 18 bases between the two germline ends. The chain's CDR3 is CASSIAGSPWTEAFF. The CDR3 DNA reads as TGTGCCAGCAGTATAGCCGGGTCGCCATGGACTGAAGCTTTCTTT.

Here the CDR3 DNA reads TGCGCCAGCAGCTTGGGGAGACAGGGGGGTGAAAAACTGTTTTTT. Translating it yields CASSLGRQGGEKLFF. This sequence joins TRBV5-1 and TRBJ1-4; 9 bases match TRBD1. With V trimmed by 0 bases and J by 7 bases, 4 bases remained unmatched. The germline V gene has CDR1 SGHRS and CDR2 YFSETQ. This CDR3 comprises 15 residues.

V gene TRBV2 combines with J gene TRBJ1-5; TRBD1 might be the D (5 bases). Trimming took 7 bases from V and 5 from J, leaving 18 bases between them. This CDR3 region has 15 residues. The V gene's germline CDR1 is SNHLY and CDR2 FYNNEI. The CDR3 DNA is TGTGCCAGCACTGTCGGGGGTGGCTGGGATCAGCCCCAGCATTTT. Translation gives CASTVGGGWDQPQHF.

V gene TRBV7-6 combines with J gene TRBJ1-1, with 7 bases matching TRBD1. Germline-derived CDR1 and CDR2 are SGHVS and FNYEAQ. There are 15 residues in the CDR3. J was trimmed by 1 base and V by 4 bases; bases with no gene match: 6. The DNA for the CDR3 is TGTGCCAGCAGCTCTCAACAGGGGACGAACACTGAAGCTTTCTTT. It yields the protein CASSSQQGTNTEAFF.

This chain connects TRBV28 to TRBJ1-6; 8 nucleotides align to TRBD1. CDR1 MDHEN and CDR2 SYDVKM come from the germline V gene. This CDR3 has 15 amino acids. V shed 6 bases and J 5 bases; nucleotides not matched to a gene: 6. The CDR3 loop is CASSSQGGHNSPLHF. The CDR3 nucleotides are TGTGCCAGCAGCTCACAGGGGGGACATAATTCACCCCTCCACTTT.

This chain links TRBV7-9 with TRBJ1-3, with a tentative D call TRBD1 (5 bases). The V end was cut by 4 bases, the J end by 2 bases, with 12 bases between. This CDR3 is 15 amino acids long. Germline CDR1 reads SEHNR; CDR2 reads FQNEAQ (reference sequence). CDR3 DNA sequence: TGTGCCAGCAGCTCCCTTCCGGGGGCTGGAAACACCATATATTTT. Translated, it gives CASSSLPGAGNTIYF. The whole variable domain, filled in from reference TRBV7-9 and TRBJ1-3, reads DTGVSQNPRHKITKRGQNVTFRCDPISEHNRLYWYRQTLGQGPEFLTYFQNEAQLEKSRLLSDRFSAERPKGSFSTLEIQRTEQGDSAMYLCASSSLPGAGNTIYFGEGSWLTVV.

The rearrangement links TRBV28 to TRBJ1-4; TRBD1 might be the D (6 bases). Germline CDR1 and CDR2: MDHEN and SYDVKM. This CDR3 contains 15 residues. Deletions cut 4 bases from V and 8 bases from J, with 17 bases between. The CDR3 nucleotides read TGTGCCAGCAGTTCAAGCCGGGGGGGCCGGGAAAAACTGTTTTTT. The encoded protein is CASSSSRGGREKLFF.

The V gene is TRBV5-4, the J gene TRBJ2-1; TRBD2 aligns across 11 bases. The ends lost 0 bases at V and 6 bases at J; junction bases unmatched: 2. The germline gives CDR1 SGHNT, CDR2 YYREEE (reference sequence). The CDR3 length is 15 residues. The CDR3 sequence is CASSLATSGGNEQFF. DNA of the CDR3: TGTGCCAGCAGCTTGGCAACTAGCGGGGGCAATGAGCAGTTCTTC.

This chain connects TRBV28 to TRBJ2-7, with TRBD1 as a possible D gene (5 bases). Germline lookup yields CDR1 MDHEN and CDR2 SYDVKM. Trimming removed 5 bases at V and 4 bases at J, with 12 bases between. The CDR3 has 13 amino acids. This chain's CDR3 is CASSLLQGYEQYF. CDR3 sequence (DNA): TGTGCCAGCAGTCTGCTCCAGGGTTACGAGCAGTACTTC.

In its sample, this clone was seen once. J is TRBJ1-1 and V is TRBV28; TRBD1 matches at 12 bases. The CDR3 runs 17 residues. Germline CDR1 is MDHEN and CDR2 is SYDVKM. Germline trimming cut 4 bases from V and 4 bases from J; bases unmatched to any gene: 10. DNA of the CDR3: TGTGCCAGCAGTTCTCCGGGACAGGGGGCTCGGGCCACTGAAGCTTTCTTT. This codes for CASSSPGQGARATEAFF.

V is TRBV11-3 and J is TRBJ2-3, with a possible D match to TRBD1 (6 bases). The germline V and J ends were trimmed by 6 bases and 0 bases, with 13 bases remaining between them. Germline-derived CDR1 and CDR2 are SGHNT and YENEEA. The CDR3 sequence is 15 residues long. The DNA of the CDR3 is TGTGCCAGCAGTTGGAAACAGGGAAGCACAGATACGCAGTATTTT. Translation gives CASSWKQGSTDTQYF.

The rearrangement links TRBV6-2 or TRBV6-3 to TRBJ2-5, with a possible D match to TRBD1 (5 bases). CDR3 length: 13 amino acids. Per germline, CDR1 MNHEY and CDR2 SVGEGT. V lost 5 bases and J 7 bases, leaving 14 bases between the germline ends. The CDR3 sequence: CASSPQGIRTQYF. CDR3 DNA sequence: TGTGCCAGCAGTCCGCAGGGTATTCGGACCCAGTACTTC.

This clone has a single count. The chain employs TRBV27 and TRBJ1-2; 7 positions match TRBD1. The length of the CDR3 is 15 residues. Trimming took 4 bases from V and 3 from J; bases not matched to a gene: 8. Germline V gene sequence: CDR1 MNHEY, CDR2 SMNVEV (reference sequence). The CDR3 nucleotides read TGTGCCAGCAGTTCCGTGACAGGGTGGGACTATGGCTACACCTTC. Protein sequence: CASSSVTGWDYGYTF.

The chain joins TRBV11-3 to TRBJ2-7, with 7 positions matching TRBD1. V lost 5 bases, J lost 6 bases, and 7 bases stayed unmatched. Germline assignment: CDR1 SGHNT and CDR2 YENEEA. The CDR3 spans 13 residues. CDR3 sequence: CASSPGTEGEQYF. In nucleotides, the CDR3 is TGTGCCAGCAGCCCCGGGACAGAGGGCGAGCAGTACTTC.

The table lists this clone with many counts. The rearrangement joins TRBV7-9 to TRBJ2-6; 7 positions agree with TRBD1. V gave up 4 bases and J gave up 0 bases; unmatched junction bases: 9. Per germline, CDR1 SEHNR and CDR2 FQNEAQ (reference sequence). The CDR3 runs to 18 residues. This chain's CDR3 is CASSSSDRAASGANVLTF. DNA for the CDR3: TGTGCCAGCAGCTCCTCAGACAGGGCTGCCTCTGGGGCCAACGTCCTGACTTTC.

The V call is TRBV7-3, the J call TRBJ2-3, with D perhaps matching TRBD2 (5 bases). The CDR3 covers 16 residues. The V gene lost 5 bases and the J gene lost 3 bases, with 18 bases spanning the gap. Germline CDR1 and CDR2: SGHTA and FQGTGA. The CDR3 sequence: CASSRTSPGKTDTQYF. As DNA, the CDR3 is TGTGCCAGCAGCCGAACCTCGCCCGGGAAAACAGATACGCAGTATTTT.

The V and J genes are TRBV28 and TRBJ1-2; possibly TRBD1 for D (5 bases). V was cut by 6 bases and J by 6 bases, with 14 bases left in between. The CDR3 loop spans 13 amino acids. Germline-derived CDR1 and CDR2 are MDHEN and SYDVKM. CDR3 sequence (DNA): TGTGCCAGCAGACCCCAGGGTCTCCATGGCTACACCTTC. This translates into CASRPQGLHGYTF.

The chain has TRBV6-5 and TRBJ1-1; D unresolved. There are 14 residues in the CDR3. The germline V gene encodes CDR1 MNHEY and CDR2 SVGAGI. Trimming left V 3 bases short and J 3 bases short, with 11 bases between. CDR3 sequence (DNA): TGTGCCAGCAGTTATCATCGGGAATACACTGAAGCTTTCTTT. The encoded protein is CASSYHREYTEAFF.